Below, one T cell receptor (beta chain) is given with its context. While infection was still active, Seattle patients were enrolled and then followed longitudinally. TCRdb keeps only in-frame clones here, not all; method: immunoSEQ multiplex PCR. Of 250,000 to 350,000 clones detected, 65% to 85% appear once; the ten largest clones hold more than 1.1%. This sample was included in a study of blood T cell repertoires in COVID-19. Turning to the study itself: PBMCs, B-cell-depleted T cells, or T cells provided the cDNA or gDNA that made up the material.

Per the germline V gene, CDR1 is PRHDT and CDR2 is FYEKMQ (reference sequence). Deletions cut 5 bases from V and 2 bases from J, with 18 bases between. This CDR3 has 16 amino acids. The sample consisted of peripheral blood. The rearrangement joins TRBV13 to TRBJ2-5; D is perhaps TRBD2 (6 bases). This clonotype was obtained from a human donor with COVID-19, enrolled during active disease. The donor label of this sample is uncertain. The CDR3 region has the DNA TGTGCCAGCAGCCCTCGGCGGACCGCGGGGCAAGAGACCCAGTACTTC. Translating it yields CASSPRRTAGQETQYF.